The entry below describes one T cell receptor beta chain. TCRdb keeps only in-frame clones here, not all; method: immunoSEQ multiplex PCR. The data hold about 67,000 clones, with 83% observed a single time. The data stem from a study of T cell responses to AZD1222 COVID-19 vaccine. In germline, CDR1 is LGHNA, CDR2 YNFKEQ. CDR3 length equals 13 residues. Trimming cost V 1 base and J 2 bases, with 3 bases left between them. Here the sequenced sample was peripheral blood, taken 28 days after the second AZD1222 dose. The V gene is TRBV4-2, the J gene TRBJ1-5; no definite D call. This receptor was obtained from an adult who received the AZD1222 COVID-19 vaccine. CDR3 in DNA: TGTGCCAGCAGCCAAGGGGGCAATCAGCCCCAGCATTTT. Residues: CASSQGGNQPQHF.